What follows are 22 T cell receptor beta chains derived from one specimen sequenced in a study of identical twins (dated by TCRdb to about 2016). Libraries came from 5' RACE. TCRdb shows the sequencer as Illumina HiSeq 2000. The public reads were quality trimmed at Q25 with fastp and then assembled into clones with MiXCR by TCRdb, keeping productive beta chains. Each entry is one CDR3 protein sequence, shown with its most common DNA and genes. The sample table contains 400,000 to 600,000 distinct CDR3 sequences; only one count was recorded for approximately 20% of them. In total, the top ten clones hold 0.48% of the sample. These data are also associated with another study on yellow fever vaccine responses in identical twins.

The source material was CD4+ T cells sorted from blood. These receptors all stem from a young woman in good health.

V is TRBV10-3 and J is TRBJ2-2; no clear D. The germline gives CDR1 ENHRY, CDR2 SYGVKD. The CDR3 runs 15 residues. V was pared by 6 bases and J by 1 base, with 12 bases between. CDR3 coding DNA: TGTGCCATCAGGTCAGGAGTCGGGAACACCGGGGAGCTGTTTTTT. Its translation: CAIRSGVGNTGELFF.

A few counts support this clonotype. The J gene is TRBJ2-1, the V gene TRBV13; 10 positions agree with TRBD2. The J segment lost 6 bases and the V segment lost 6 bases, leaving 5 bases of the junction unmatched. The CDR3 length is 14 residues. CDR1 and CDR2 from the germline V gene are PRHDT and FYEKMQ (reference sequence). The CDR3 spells CASRRAGGANEQFF. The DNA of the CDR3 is TGTGCCAGCAGACGAGCGGGGGGGGCCAATGAGCAGTTCTTC.

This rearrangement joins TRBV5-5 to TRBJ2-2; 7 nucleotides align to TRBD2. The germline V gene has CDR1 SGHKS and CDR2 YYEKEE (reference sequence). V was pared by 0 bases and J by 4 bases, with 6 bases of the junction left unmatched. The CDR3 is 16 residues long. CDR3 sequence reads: CASSLGGGGVTGELFF. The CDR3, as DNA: TGTGCCAGCAGCTTGGGTGGCGGGGGAGTCACCGGGGAGCTGTTTTTT.

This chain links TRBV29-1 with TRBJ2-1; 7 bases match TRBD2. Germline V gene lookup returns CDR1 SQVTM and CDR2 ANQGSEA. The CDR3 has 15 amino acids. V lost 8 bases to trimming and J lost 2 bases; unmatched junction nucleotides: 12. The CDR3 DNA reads TGCAGCACTGGTTCGCGGGAGTGGCCCTACAATGAGCAGTTCTTC. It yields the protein CSTGSREWPYNEQFF.

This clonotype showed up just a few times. In DNA, the CDR3 is TGTGCCAGCAGCGTAGCTTCCGTGGGGGTGTACAATGAGCAGTTCTTC. Its protein product is CASSVASVGVYNEQFF. V usage is TRBV9 and J usage is TRBJ2-1; either TRBD1 or TRBD2 may supply D (5 bases each). This CDR3 comprises 16 residues. Trimming left V 0 bases short and J 4 bases short, with 14 bases between. Looked up from germline, CDR1 is SGDLS and CDR2 is YYNGEE.

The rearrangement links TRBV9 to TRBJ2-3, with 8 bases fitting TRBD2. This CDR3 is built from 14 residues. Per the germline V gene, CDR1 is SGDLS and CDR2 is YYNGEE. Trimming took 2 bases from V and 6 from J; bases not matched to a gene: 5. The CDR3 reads CASSVPGGEDTQYF. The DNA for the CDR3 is TGTGCCAGCAGCGTTCCGGGGGGGGAGGATACGCAGTATTTT.

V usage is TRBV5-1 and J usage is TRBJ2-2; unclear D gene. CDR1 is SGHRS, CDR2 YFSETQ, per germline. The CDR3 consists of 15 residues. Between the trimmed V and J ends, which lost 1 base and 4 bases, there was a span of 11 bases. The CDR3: CASSLLWRPTGELFF. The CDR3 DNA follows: TGCGCCAGCAGCTTGCTCTGGAGACCCACCGGGGAGCTGTTTTTT.

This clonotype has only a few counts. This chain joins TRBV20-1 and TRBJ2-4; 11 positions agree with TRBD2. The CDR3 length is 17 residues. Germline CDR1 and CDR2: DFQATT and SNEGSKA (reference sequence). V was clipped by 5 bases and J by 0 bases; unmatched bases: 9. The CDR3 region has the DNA TGCAGTGCTTTCTCTAGCGGGAGGTCGATAGCCAAAAACATTCAGTACTTC. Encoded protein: CSAFSSGRSIAKNIQYF.

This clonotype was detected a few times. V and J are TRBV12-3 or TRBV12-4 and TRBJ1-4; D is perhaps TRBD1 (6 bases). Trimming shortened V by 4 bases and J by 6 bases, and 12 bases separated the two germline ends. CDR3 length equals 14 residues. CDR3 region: CASSSDRSDEKLFF. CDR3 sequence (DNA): TGTGCCAGCAGTTCCGACAGGTCTGATGAAAAACTGTTTTTT.

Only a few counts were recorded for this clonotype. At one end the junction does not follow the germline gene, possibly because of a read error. The CDR3 coding sequence is TGTGCCTCCAGGTCGGCAGACAACACCGGGGAGCTGTTTTTT. Translated: CASRSADNTGELFF. J is TRBJ2-2 and V is TRBV24-1, with D unresolved. CDR3 length: 14 amino acids. Per germline, CDR1 KGHDR and CDR2 SFDVKD.

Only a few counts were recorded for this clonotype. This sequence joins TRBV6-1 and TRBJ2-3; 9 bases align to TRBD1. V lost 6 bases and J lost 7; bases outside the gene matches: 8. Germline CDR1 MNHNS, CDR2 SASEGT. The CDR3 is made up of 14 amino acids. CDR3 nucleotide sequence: TGTGCCAGCAGCCCGGGACAGGGTGGATATACGCAGTATTTT. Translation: CASSPGQGGYTQYF.

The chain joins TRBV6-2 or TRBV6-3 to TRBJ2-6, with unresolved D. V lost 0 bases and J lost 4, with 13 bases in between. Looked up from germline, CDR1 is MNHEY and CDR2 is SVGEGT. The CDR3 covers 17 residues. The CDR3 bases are TGTGCCAGCAGTTACTCTAGAAAGCTCTCAGGGGCCAACGTCCTGACTTTC. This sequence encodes CASSYSRKLSGANVLTF.

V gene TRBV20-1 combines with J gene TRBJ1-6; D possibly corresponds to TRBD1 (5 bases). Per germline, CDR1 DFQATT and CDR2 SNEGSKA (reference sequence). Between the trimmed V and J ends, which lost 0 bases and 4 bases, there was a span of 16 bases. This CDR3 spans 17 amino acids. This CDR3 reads CSARDGSWGLYNSPLHF. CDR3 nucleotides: TGCAGTGCTAGAGATGGTTCGTGGGGACTATATAATTCACCCCTCCACTTT.

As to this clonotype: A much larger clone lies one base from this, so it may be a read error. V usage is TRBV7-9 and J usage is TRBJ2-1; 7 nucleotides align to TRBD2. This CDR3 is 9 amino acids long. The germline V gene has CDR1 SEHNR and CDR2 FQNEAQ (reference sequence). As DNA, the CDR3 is TGCTGGGGGGGGAATGAGCAGTTCTTC. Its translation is CWGGNEQFF.

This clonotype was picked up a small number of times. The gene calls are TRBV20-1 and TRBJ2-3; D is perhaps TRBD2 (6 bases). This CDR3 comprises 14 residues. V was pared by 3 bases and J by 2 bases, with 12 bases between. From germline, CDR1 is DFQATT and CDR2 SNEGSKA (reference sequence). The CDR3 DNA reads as TGCAGTGCTAGCCCTAGCGCTTACACAGATACGCAGTATTTT. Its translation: CSASPSAYTDTQYF.

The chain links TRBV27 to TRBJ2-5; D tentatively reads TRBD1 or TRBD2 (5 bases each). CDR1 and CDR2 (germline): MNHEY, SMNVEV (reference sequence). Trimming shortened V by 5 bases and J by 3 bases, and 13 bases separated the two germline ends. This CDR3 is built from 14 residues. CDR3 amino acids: CASSTPGRKETQYF. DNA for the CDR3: TGTGCCAGCAGTACACCGGGACGCAAAGAGACCCAGTACTTC.

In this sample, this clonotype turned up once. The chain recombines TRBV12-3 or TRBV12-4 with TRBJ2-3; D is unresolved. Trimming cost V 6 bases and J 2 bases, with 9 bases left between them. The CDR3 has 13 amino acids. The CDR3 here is CASRGSITDTQYF. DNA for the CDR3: TGTGCCAGCAGAGGATCTATCACAGATACGCAGTATTTT.

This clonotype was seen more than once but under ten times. For the CDR3, the DNA is TGTGCCACCAGCAGAGATCGACAGTATAGCAATCAGCCCCAGCATTTT. Protein product: CATSRDRQYSNQPQHF. The chain uses TRBV15 and TRBJ1-5; a possible D gene is TRBD1 (5 bases). CDR1 and CDR2 (germline): LNHNV, YYDKDF (reference sequence). The CDR3 totals 16 residues. Trimming removed 0 bases at V and 0 bases at J, with 9 bases between.

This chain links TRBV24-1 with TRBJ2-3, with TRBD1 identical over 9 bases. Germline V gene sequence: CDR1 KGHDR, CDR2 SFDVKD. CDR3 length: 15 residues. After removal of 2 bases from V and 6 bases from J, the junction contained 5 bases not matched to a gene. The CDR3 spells CATSDSRTGADTQYF. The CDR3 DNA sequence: TGTGCCACCAGTGATTCGAGGACAGGGGCTGATACGCAGTATTTT.

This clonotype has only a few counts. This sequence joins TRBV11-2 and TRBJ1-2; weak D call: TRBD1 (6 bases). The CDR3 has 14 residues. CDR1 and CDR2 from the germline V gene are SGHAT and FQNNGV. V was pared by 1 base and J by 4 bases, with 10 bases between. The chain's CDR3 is CASSLVGGSYGYTF. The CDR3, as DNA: TGTGCCAGCAGCTTAGTAGGGGGGTCCTATGGCTACACCTTC.

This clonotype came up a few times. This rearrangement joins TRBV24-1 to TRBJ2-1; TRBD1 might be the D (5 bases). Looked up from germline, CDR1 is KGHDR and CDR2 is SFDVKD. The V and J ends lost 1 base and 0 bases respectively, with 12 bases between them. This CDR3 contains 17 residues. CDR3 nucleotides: TGTGCCACCAGTGATTTCAAAGGGGATAGCTCCTACAATGAGCAGTTCTTC. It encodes CATSDFKGDSSYNEQFF.

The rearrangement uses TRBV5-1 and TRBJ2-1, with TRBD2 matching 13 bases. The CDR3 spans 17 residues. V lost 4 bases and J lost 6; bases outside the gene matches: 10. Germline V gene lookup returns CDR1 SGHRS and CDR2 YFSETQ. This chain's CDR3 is CASSRGPLAGGLNEQFF. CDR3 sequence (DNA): TGCGCCAGCAGCAGAGGTCCACTAGCGGGAGGGCTCAATGAGCAGTTCTTC.